This TCR beta chain was sequenced in a study of cytotoxic CD8 clonotypes in ibrutinib-treated CLL. Looking at the study overall: Response samples were taken after a median of approximately 11 months on treatment, range 6 to 36.

Germline V gene data show CDR1 as SNHLY and CDR2 as FYNNEI. V was clipped by 6 bases and J by 6 bases; unmatched bases: 4. CDR3 length equals 13 residues. This clone was recorded at least ten times. The target antigen is unknown. Study observations and caveats: Sustained-remission and progressing patients had unequal sampling times. Clonality correlated strongly with circulating CD8+ T cells and exceeded age-matched healthy donors at baseline.

Deep sequencing aimed at 1 in 200,000 to 1 in 1 million T cells' resolution. Repertoires were generated with immunoSEQ multiplex PCR, while TCRdb's copy carries only in-frame clones and drops some. The sample carries 110,000 or so clones, 45% to 65% recorded once. The chain has TRBV2 and TRBJ2-7; 11 positions agree with TRBD1. Sample: PBMCs, taken after 24 months of ibrutinib treatment. The TCR originated in a human donor with chronic lymphocytic leukemia. The CDR3 protein is CASSPDRGREQYF. The CDR3 bases are TGTGCCAGCAGCCCGGACAGGGGGCGCGAGCAGTACTTC. Looking up the rest from reference TRBV2 and TRBJ2-7 gives the full variable domain: EPEVTQTPSHQVTQMGQEVILRCVPISNHLYFYWYRQILGQKVEFLVSFYNNEISEKSEIFDDQFSVERPDGSNFTLKIRSTKLEDSAMYFCASSPDRGREQYFGPGTRLTVT.